This T cell receptor beta chain is drawn from a study of blood T cells in healthy people across ages. This CDR3 has 14 residues. The ends were cut back, 0 bases at V and 4 bases at J, with 11 bases in the middle. CDR1 and CDR2 from the germline V gene are SGHRS and YFSETQ. A J-beta primer mix and a sample-barcoded 5' primer were used in a second PCR of roughly 7 to 12 cycles. TCRdb analysed the 5' RACE reads with MiXCR anew, one entry per CDR3 protein. The sample records 580,000 or so distinct CDR3 sequences, about 45% being singletons. This clonotype was counted a few times. The rearrangement joins TRBV5-1 to TRBJ2-7; D gene ambiguous. The sequenced material came from blood. The clonotype originates from a man older than 75 in good health. The CDR3 protein is CASSLESWLYEQYF. DNA for the CDR3: TGCGCCAGCAGCTTGGAATCCTGGTTATACGAGCAGTACTTC.